This passage covers 14 T cell receptor beta chains from one sample sequenced in a study of OX40 agonist ivuxolimab in advanced cancers. The assay was immunoSEQ multiplex PCR, and TCRdb's table has in-frame clones only and misses some. The sample has roughly 64,000 clones; 84% are singletons. The specimen was CD4+ or CD8+ T cells sorted from blood, collected in a trial of the OX40 agonist ivuxolimab. The receptors derive from an adult with an advanced solid tumor such as melanoma, head and neck, liver or kidney cancer.

This clone has only one observation. The V call is TRBV7-2, the J call TRBJ2-7; 10 nucleotides line up with TRBD1. CDR1 and CDR2 from the germline V gene are SGHTA and FQGNSA. This CDR3 is 14 amino acids long. V gave up 5 bases and J gave up 2 bases; unmatched junction bases: 3. Written as DNA, the CDR3 is TGTGCCAGCAGCCGGACAGGGGGGACCTACGAGCAGTACTTC. Translating gives CASSRTGGTYEQYF. Variable domain in full (rest from reference TRBV7-2 and TRBJ2-7): GAGVSQSPSNKVTEKGKDVELRCDPISGHTALYWYRQSLGQGLEFLIYFQGNSAPDKSGLPSDRFSAERTGGSVSTLTIQRTQQEDSAVYLCASSRTGGTYEQYFGPGTRLTVT.

This chain links TRBV5-8 with TRBJ2-3, with 8 bases matching TRBD2. With V trimmed by 4 bases and J by 4 bases, 8 bases remained unmatched. The germline CDR1 and CDR2 sequences are SGHTS and YDEGEE. The CDR3 has 15 residues. The CDR3 coding sequence is TGTGCCAGCAGCGCCGGGACTAGTTGGCCAGATACGCAGTATTTT. Translating it yields CASSAGTSWPDTQYF. Full variable domain (missing parts from reference TRBV5-8 and TRBJ2-3): EAGVTQSPTHLIKTRGQQATLRCSPISGHTSVYWYQQALGLGLQFLLWYDEGEERNRGNFPPRFSGRQFPNYSSELNVNALELEDSALYLCASSAGTSWPDTQYFGPGTRLTVL.

This rearrangement joins TRBV12-1 to TRBJ2-1; the table gives TRBD2 as D, unverified against the DNA. TRBV12-1 is flagged as a pseudogene. This CDR3 is built from 15 residues. This chain's CDR3 is CASSKCLPTYNEQFF. The CDR3 nucleotides are TGTGCCAGCAGCAAGTGCCTACCGACCTACAATGAGCAGTTCTTC.

The chain uses TRBV6-5 and TRBJ2-7; TRBD1 aligns across 8 bases. The germline gives CDR1 MNHEY, CDR2 SVGAGI. The CDR3 spans 14 residues. Trimming at V came to 2 bases and at J to 5 bases, leaving 5 bases not matched to a gene. The CDR3 DNA reads TGTGCCAGCAGTTACCGCAGGGGGCGCAACGAGCAGTACTTC. Its protein is CASSYRRGRNEQYF.

This chain connects TRBV7-6 to TRBJ2-7; perhaps D is TRBD1 or TRBD2 (5 bases each). The germline CDR1 and CDR2 sequences are SGHVS and FNYEAQ. V was shortened by 3 bases and J by 3 bases, with 21 bases between the two germline ends. The CDR3 runs 17 residues. The CDR3 sequence is CASSFAPPGANIYEQYF. The CDR3 DNA is TGTGCCAGCAGCTTCGCCCCCCCCGGGGCCAACATCTACGAGCAGTACTTC.

CDR3 protein: CASSTTSGSYNEQFF. The DNA for the CDR3 is TGTGCCAGCAGCACGACTAGCGGCTCCTACAATGAGCAGTTCTTC. The genes are TRBV7-2 and TRBJ2-1; 9 bases are shared with TRBD2. J lost 0 bases, V lost 5 bases, and 2 bases had no gene match. CDR3 length: 15 amino acids. Germline assignment: CDR1 SGHTA and CDR2 FQGNSA.

CDR3 sequence reads: CASKGYGGGGYTF. The CDR3 DNA reads as TGTGCCAGCAAAGGATACGGGGGTGGTGGCTACACCTTC. V gene TRBV27 combines with J gene TRBJ1-2, with D possibly being TRBD1 (5 bases). The CDR3 has 13 amino acids. The V end lost 7 bases, the J end lost 7 bases, and 16 bases lay between the germline ends. CDR1 and CDR2 from the germline V gene are MNHEY and SMNVEV (reference sequence).

CDR3 region: CSVPRGETQYF. The CDR3 DNA reads as TGCAGCGTTCCCAGGGGAGAGACCCAGTACTTC. The rearrangement links TRBV29-1 to TRBJ2-5; a possible D gene is TRBD1 (6 bases). The CDR3 totals 11 residues. V gave up 5 bases and J gave up 4 bases, with 8 bases separating them. Per the germline V gene, CDR1 is SQVTM and CDR2 is ANQGSEA. The entire variable domain, with the rest obtained from reference TRBV29-1 and TRBJ2-5, is as follows: SAVISQKPSRDICQRGTSLTIQCQVDSQVTMMFWYRQQPGQSLTLIATANQGSEATYESGFVIDKFPISRPNLTFSTLTVSNMSPEDSSIYLCSVPRGETQYFGPGTRLLVL.

V is TRBV10-3 and J is TRBJ2-5; D unclear. This CDR3 contains 12 residues. Germline CDR1 ENHRY, CDR2 SYGVKD. V lost 6 bases and J lost 5, with 10 bases in between. The CDR3 DNA follows: TGTGCCATCAGCGTCTCTACTGAGACCCAGTACTTC. As protein: CAISVSTETQYF.

This clone was picked up a small number of times. The chain uses TRBV6-6 and TRBJ2-7; 7 bases align to TRBD1. In germline, CDR1 is MNHNY, CDR2 SVGAGI (reference sequence). V trimming: 6 bases; J trimming: 2 bases; junction bases outside the gene matches: 10. The CDR3 loop spans 15 amino acids. Written as DNA, the CDR3 is TGTGCCAGCAGCCAACCGGGACAGTCGGCCTACGAGCAGTACTTC. Encoded protein: CASSQPGQSAYEQYF.

The chain couples TRBV19 to TRBJ1-3; D unclear. Germline CDR1 is LNHDA and CDR2 is SQIVND (reference sequence). V gave up 0 bases and J gave up 0 bases, with 6 bases separating them. The length of the CDR3 is 15 residues. Here the CDR3 reads CASSIDFRSGNTIYF. The CDR3 bases are TGTGCCAGTAGTATAGATTTCCGCTCTGGAAACACCATATATTTT.

This chain joins TRBV7-3 and TRBJ1-1; D might be TRBD1 (6 bases). The germline V gene encodes CDR1 SGHTA and CDR2 FQGTGA. CDR3 length equals 13 residues. The germline V and J ends were trimmed by 5 bases and 3 bases, with 10 bases remaining between them. The CDR3 sequence: CASSTQGDTEAFF. Here the CDR3 DNA reads TGTGCCAGCAGCACACAGGGAGACACTGAAGCTTTCTTT.

The chain joins TRBV11-3 to TRBJ2-7, with TRBD1 matching 10 bases. Germline values: CDR1 SGHNT, CDR2 YENEEA. This CDR3 comprises 15 residues. J lost 3 bases, V lost 4 bases, and 6 bases had no gene match. The CDR3 region has the DNA TGTGCCAGCAGCTATCGACAGGGGGCCCTCTACGAGCAGTACTTC. Protein: CASSYRQGALYEQYF.

This clone was observed once. The chain carries TRBV6-5 and TRBJ2-2, with D tentatively TRBD1 or TRBD2 (5 bases each). With 10 bases removed from V and 1 base from J, the gap between germline ends came to 10 bases. CDR1 and CDR2 (germline): MNHEY, SVGAGI. The CDR3 spans 13 residues. The CDR3, as DNA: TGTGCCAACCAGGGAGAGAACACCGGGGAGCTGTTTTTT. The encoded protein is CANQGENTGELFF.